The 22 T cell receptor beta chains presented below share a single source sample, sequenced in a study of shared clonotypes between healthy human individuals. Naive CD8 cells lacked CD45RO and underwent positive selection for CCR7, leaving out terminally differentiated effector memory CD45RA+ cells. The assay was immunoSEQ multiplex PCR, and TCRdb's table has in-frame clones only and misses some. This sample has about 2.2 million clones, with just over 90% found just once. The sample consisted of naive CD8+ T cells from PBMCs. The receptors originated from a man between 18 and 35 years old in good health. Some clones in this sample may be carry-over from other donors' samples.

The J gene is TRBJ1-1, the V gene TRBV7-9, with a possible D match to TRBD1 (5 bases). The V gene lost 2 bases and the J gene lost 2 bases, with 12 bases spanning the gap. CDR1 is SEHNR and CDR2 is FQNEAQ in the germline V gene (reference sequence). This CDR3 comprises 15 residues. CDR3: CASSLQAGLNTEAFF. In nucleotides, the CDR3 is TGTGCCAGCAGCTTACAAGCAGGGCTAAACACTGAAGCTTTCTTT.

The chain recombines TRBV27 with TRBJ2-7; 7 positions match TRBD2. V trimming: 2 bases; J trimming: 9 bases; junction bases outside the gene matches: 16. The CDR3 is 16 amino acids. Germline assignment: CDR1 MNHEY and CDR2 SMNVEV (reference sequence). The CDR3 region has the DNA TGTGCCAGCAGTTTAAGTGGCGGGAGAAGATTATGGGGGCAGTACTTC. As protein: CASSLSGGRRLWGQYF.

DNA for the CDR3: TGCGCCAGCAGCTTGCGCCCGGGACAGGGGGCCCACGAGCAGTACTTC. This encodes CASSLRPGQGAHEQYF. V usage is TRBV5-1 and J usage is TRBJ2-7; 12 bases agree with TRBD1. The CDR3 is made up of 16 amino acids. With V trimmed by 1 base and J by 5 bases, 7 bases remained unmatched. Germline lookup yields CDR1 SGHRS and CDR2 YFSETQ.

This clone has a single count. The rearrangement links TRBV7-8 to TRBJ2-5; 12 bases are shared with TRBD2. Germline V lookup: CDR1 SGHVS, CDR2 FQNEAQ. The CDR3 sequence is 16 residues long. Germline trimming cut 4 bases from V and 5 bases from J; bases unmatched to any gene: 8. The CDR3 DNA sequence: TGTGCCAGCAGCTCCTCTAGCGGGAGGGAGTGGGAGACCCAGTACTTC. It is translated as CASSSSSGREWETQYF.

This chain joins TRBV29-1 and TRBJ1-1, with D unclear. Germline V gene data show CDR1 as SQVTM and CDR2 as ANQGSEA. The CDR3 runs to 12 residues. V lost 7 bases and J lost 6, with 15 bases in between. Here the CDR3 DNA reads TGCAGCGCGGCCCCAGGTTTCTCTGAAGCTTTCTTT. It translates to CSAAPGFSEAFF. Full variable domain (missing parts from reference TRBV29-1 and TRBJ1-1): SAVISQKPSRDICQRGTSLTIQCQVDSQVTMMFWYRQQPGQSLTLIATANQGSEATYESGFVIDKFPISRPNLTFSTLTVSNMSPEDSSIYLCSAAPGFSEAFFGQGTRLTVV.

The chain recombines TRBV7-9 with TRBJ2-5, with TRBD1 matching 8 bases. CDR1 is SEHNR, CDR2 FQNEAQ, per germline (reference sequence). Trimming removed 4 bases from V and 5 bases from J; junction bases left unmatched: 9. The CDR3 loop spans 15 amino acids. The CDR3 sequence: CASSYRTGLGETQYF. The CDR3 coding sequence is TGTGCCAGCAGCTACCGGACAGGGCTTGGGGAGACCCAGTACTTC.

V usage is TRBV4-1 and J usage is TRBJ2-6; D unresolved. The V end was cut by 1 base, the J end by 0 bases, with 13 bases between. This CDR3 comprises 18 residues. Germline V gives CDR1 MGHRA, CDR2 YSYEKL. This chain's CDR3 is CASSQASRPDSGANVLTF. The CDR3 DNA sequence: TGCGCCAGCAGCCAAGCCTCTCGGCCCGACTCTGGGGCCAACGTCCTGACTTTC.

This rearrangement joins TRBV11-2 to TRBJ2-3, with 8 bases aligning to TRBD2. J was trimmed by 4 bases and V by 5 bases; bases with no gene match: 17. Germline CDR1 and CDR2: SGHAT and FQNNGV. The CDR3 loop spans 18 amino acids. CDR3 sequence reads: CASSPDPIAGPRPDTQYF. CDR3 DNA: TGTGCCAGCAGCCCGGATCCGATAGCGGGACCTAGACCAGATACGCAGTATTTT.

V is TRBV25-1 and J is TRBJ2-7; tentatively, D is TRBD1 (5 bases). Trimming stripped 4 bases from V and 0 bases from J, with 13 bases between. Looked up from germline, CDR1 is MGHDK and CDR2 is SYGVNS. The CDR3 extends over 15 amino acids. The CDR3 is CASSGRTRLSYEQYF. The CDR3 region has the DNA TGTGCCAGCAGTGGCCGGACAAGGCTCTCCTACGAGCAGTACTTC.

V is TRBV7-9 and J is TRBJ2-6, with a possible D match to TRBD1 (5 bases). This CDR3 is built from 18 residues. Germline V CDR1 and CDR2: SEHNR, FQNEAQ (reference sequence). V dropped 2 bases and J dropped 0 bases, with 14 bases sitting between them. The CDR3 here is CASSLRQTLTSGANVLTF. CDR3 sequence (DNA): TGTGCCAGCAGCTTAAGACAGACCCTCACCTCTGGGGCCAACGTCCTGACTTTC.

CDR3 amino acids: CASSATAWSRYEQYF. The CDR3 coding sequence is TGTGCCAGCAGCGCGACTGCGTGGAGCAGGTACGAGCAGTACTTC. V usage is TRBV6-1 and J usage is TRBJ2-7; no definite D call. CDR1 is MNHNS and CDR2 is SASEGT in the germline V gene. There are 15 residues in the CDR3. The germline V and J ends were trimmed by 6 bases and 4 bases, with 19 bases remaining between them.

This sequence joins TRBV19 and TRBJ2-5; unclear D gene. Per germline, CDR1 LNHDA and CDR2 SQIVND (reference sequence). The length of the CDR3 is 16 residues. Trimming took 1 base from V and 2 from J, leaving 14 bases between them. The CDR3, as DNA: TGTGCCAGTAGTATAGTCGGTGGGCTCGAGCAAGAGACCCAGTACTTC. Translated, it gives CASSIVGGLEQETQYF. Using reference TRBV19 and TRBJ2-5 for the parts outside the CDR3, the full variable domain is DGGITQSPKYLFRKEGQNVTLSCEQNLNHDAMYWYRQDPGQGLRLIYYSQIVNDFQKGDIAEGYSVSREKKESFPLTVTSAQKNPTAFYLCASSIVGGLEQETQYFGPGTRLLVL.

Points on this clone: Other DNA sequences in this specimen translate into the identical CDR3. This sequence joins TRBV15 and TRBJ2-5; D gene unclear. CDR3 length equals 15 residues. V lost 3 bases and J lost 4, with 15 bases in between. Germline lookup yields CDR1 LNHNV and CDR2 YYDKDF (reference sequence). The chain's CDR3 is CATSSIPGGRETQYF. In DNA, the CDR3 is TGTGCCACCAGCAGTATCCCGGGCGGAAGAGAGACCCAGTACTTC. Looking up the rest from reference TRBV15 and TRBJ2-5 gives the full variable domain: DAMVIQNPRYQVTQFGKPVTLSCSQTLNHNVMYWYQQKSSQAPKLLFHYYDKDFNNEADTPDNFQSRRPNTSFCFLDIRSPGLGDTAMYLCATSSIPGGRETQYFGPGTRLLVL.

The chain combines TRBV4-3 with TRBJ2-7, with D possibly being TRBD1 or TRBD2 (5 bases each). V dropped 1 base and J dropped 0 bases, with 10 bases sitting between them. The germline V gene encodes CDR1 LGHNA and CDR2 YSLEER. This CDR3 contains 15 residues. The CDR3 loop reads CASSQVAGSSYEQYF. The DNA of the CDR3 is TGCGCCAGCAGCCAAGTAGCAGGGAGCTCCTACGAGCAGTACTTC.

The rearrangement uses TRBV19 and TRBJ1-1; tentative D call: TRBD1 (5 bases). Trimming shortened V by 2 bases and J by 4 bases, and 14 bases separated the two germline ends. Germline loops: CDR1 LNHDA, CDR2 SQIVND (reference sequence). CDR3 size: 15 residues. The CDR3 reads CASSITSNGGTEAFF. The CDR3, as DNA: TGTGCCAGTAGTATAACGTCAAACGGGGGCACTGAAGCTTTCTTT.

The rearrangement joins TRBV28 to TRBJ1-1; a weak D match, TRBD1 (6 bases). This CDR3 has 19 residues. The V gene lost 8 bases and the J gene lost 1 base, with 29 bases spanning the gap. The germline CDR1 and CDR2 sequences are MDHEN and SYDVKM. CDR3 sequence (DNA): TGTGCCAGCGGGAAGGGCGGTGCGTATCAGGACAGCTCGAACACTGAAGCTTTCTTT. Residues: CASGKGGAYQDSSNTEAFF.

The chain joins TRBV27 to TRBJ1-1; maybe TRBD1 (5 bases). This CDR3 region has 14 residues. Germline CDR1 is MNHEY and CDR2 is SMNVEV (reference sequence). V dropped 7 bases and J dropped 8 bases, with 20 bases sitting between them. The CDR3 region is CASNKNGGELEAFF. Here the CDR3 DNA reads TGTGCCAGCAACAAAAACGGGGGGGAGCTAGAAGCTTTCTTT.

The chain carries TRBV7-8 and TRBJ1-1; TRBD1 agrees at 9 bases. With 3 bases clipped from V and 4 bases from J, the junction kept 9 bases outside the gene matches. CDR1 is SGHVS and CDR2 is FQNEAQ in the germline V gene. The CDR3 is 16 amino acids. The CDR3 nucleotides read TGTGCCAGCAGCTTGACAGGGGGTAGGATGGGCACTGAAGCTTTCTTT. Protein: CASSLTGGRMGTEAFF. The entire variable domain, with the rest obtained from reference TRBV7-8 and TRBJ1-1, is as follows: GAGVSQSPRYKVAKRGQDVALRCDPISGHVSLFWYQQALGQGPEFLTYFQNEAQLDKSGLPSDRFFAERPEGSVSTLKIQRTQQEDSAVYLCASSLTGGRMGTEAFFGQGTRLTVV.

This sequence joins TRBV5-1 and TRBJ2-7; possible D gene TRBD2, 5 bases. Trimming took 1 base from V and 2 from J, leaving 13 bases between them. CDR1 and CDR2 from the germline V gene are SGHRS and YFSETQ. The CDR3 runs 15 residues. In DNA, the CDR3 is TGCGCCAGCAGCTTGACTACGGGGAGACCCTACGAGCAGTACTTC. The encoded protein is CASSLTTGRPYEQYF.

The chain's CDR3 is CASSVEPELAESYEQYF. The CDR3, as DNA: TGTGCCAGCAGCGTAGAGCCTGAACTAGCGGAATCCTACGAGCAGTACTTC. The chain joins TRBV9 to TRBJ2-7; 8 bases fit TRBD2. Germline CDR1 reads SGDLS; CDR2 reads YYNGEE. The CDR3 is 17 amino acids. Trimming at V came to 0 bases and at J to 1 base, leaving 9 bases not matched to a gene.

This clone was seen once. The gene calls are TRBV4-1 and TRBJ2-7; the match to TRBD1 covers 11 bases. The CDR3 runs 15 residues. J was trimmed by 1 base and V by 4 bases; bases with no gene match: 3. Per germline, CDR1 MGHRA and CDR2 YSYEKL. CDR3 DNA: TGCGCCAGCAGCCCAGGACAGGGGGCGTCCTACGAGCAGTACTTC. Translation gives CASSPGQGASYEQYF.

The V and J genes are TRBV9 and TRBJ2-1, with a tentative D call TRBD2 (6 bases). Germline assignment: CDR1 SGDLS and CDR2 YYNGEE. V was clipped by 4 bases and J by 4 bases, with 15 bases between them. There are 15 residues in the CDR3. CDR3 sequence (DNA): TGTGCCAGCAGCTCAACCGGGACTCCTTACAATGAGCAGTTCTTC. It specifies CASSSTGTPYNEQFF.